The 24 T cell receptor beta chains below were found in one sample sequenced in a study of blood T cells in healthy people across ages. Alongside a J-beta primer mix, a sample-barcoded 5' primer served in a second PCR lasting about 7 to 12 cycles. TCRdb analysed the 5' RACE reads with MiXCR anew, one entry per CDR3 protein. The repertoire holds around 870,000 distinct CDR3 sequences, 29% seen once, with roughly a sixth in the top ten. The sequenced sample consisted of blood. These receptors all stem from a woman aged 80 or over in good health.

As concerns this clonotype: A much bigger clone sits one base away, suggesting this may be a read error. The chain uses TRBV6-2 or TRBV6-3 and TRBJ1-5, with D possibly TRBD1 on 5 matching bases. The CDR3 loop spans 16 amino acids. V was shortened by 0 bases and J by 3 bases, with 12 bases between the two germline ends. Germline V gene data show CDR1 as MNHEY and CDR2 as SVGEGT. CDR3 coding DNA: TGTGCCAGCAGTTACTCGACAGTTTTTAACAATCAGCCCCAGCATTTT. Translating gives CASSYSTVFNNQPQHF.

The rearrangement links TRBV28 to TRBJ2-7; no definite D call. This CDR3 is 13 amino acids long. Germline CDR1 is MDHEN and CDR2 is SYDVKM. The V gene lost 5 bases and the J gene lost 3 bases, with 11 bases spanning the gap. The DNA of the CDR3 is TGTGCCAGCAGTCTCCTGGGAAACTACGAGCAGTACTTC. Encoded protein: CASSLLGNYEQYF.

In its sample, this clonotype was seen once. The genes are TRBV6-6 and TRBJ2-1; 8 positions match TRBD1. Germline trimming cut 2 bases from V and 6 bases from J; bases unmatched to any gene: 3. The CDR3 sequence is 14 residues long. CDR1 and CDR2 from the germline V gene are MNHNY and SVGAGI (reference sequence). CDR3 sequence: CASSYGQGVNEQFF. As DNA, the CDR3 is TGTGCCAGCAGTTACGGACAGGGTGTCAATGAGCAGTTCTTC.

The J gene is TRBJ2-1, the V gene TRBV3-1; 10 nucleotides match TRBD1. The CDR3 length is 16 residues. Germline values: CDR1 LGHDT, CDR2 YNNKEL (reference sequence). Germline trimming cut 1 base from V and 7 bases from J; bases unmatched to any gene: 7. In DNA, the CDR3 is TGTGCCAGCAGCCAAGTGACAGGGGGCGGTATTAATGAGCAGTTCTTC. The encoded protein is CASSQVTGGGINEQFF.

This clonotype was seen many times. The chain recombines TRBV20-1 with TRBJ2-3; no definite D call. From germline, CDR1 is DFQATT and CDR2 SNEGSKA (reference sequence). This CDR3 is 13 amino acids long. V shed 2 bases and J shed 2 bases, with 8 bases lying between them. In DNA, the CDR3 is TGCAGTGCTAGACCACGAAACACAGATACGCAGTATTTT. It yields the protein CSARPRNTDTQYF.

This clonotype has ten or more counts. The chain couples TRBV28 to TRBJ2-1, with a possible D match to TRBD2 (6 bases). Trimming left V 6 bases short and J 0 bases short, with 9 bases between. CDR1 and CDR2 from the germline V gene are MDHEN and SYDVKM. This CDR3 region has 14 residues. Written as DNA, the CDR3 is TGTGCCAGCAGACGGGGGAGCTCCTACAATGAGCAGTTCTTC. The encoded protein is CASRRGSSYNEQFF.

This clonotype was found a few times. The chain employs TRBV6-2 or TRBV6-3 and TRBJ2-3; 14 bases map to TRBD2. The V segment lost 6 bases and the J segment 2 bases; nucleotides outside the gene matches: 7. Looked up from germline, CDR1 is MNHEY and CDR2 is SVGEGT. The CDR3 runs to 17 residues. This CDR3 is CASREGTSGGYTDTQYF. CDR3 bases: TGTGCCAGCAGGGAAGGGACTAGCGGGGGATACACAGATACGCAGTATTTT.

This clonotype showed up many times. The chain recombines TRBV6-5 with TRBJ1-2; TRBD1 is a possible D gene (6 bases). The CDR3 has 14 residues. The germline gives CDR1 MNHEY, CDR2 SVGAGI. The V gene lost 6 bases and the J gene lost 4 bases, with 15 bases spanning the gap. CDR3 in amino acids: CASSDRLVAYGYTF. CDR3 nucleotide sequence: TGTGCCAGCAGCGACAGGCTAGTGGCCTATGGCTACACCTTC.

This clonotype has just a few counts. The gene calls are TRBV20-1 and TRBJ2-3; tentatively, D is TRBD2 (6 bases). The germline V and J ends were trimmed by 1 base and 2 bases, with 13 bases remaining between them. Germline CDR1 and CDR2: DFQATT and SNEGSKA (reference sequence). The CDR3 totals 15 residues. CDR3 sequence reads: CSARGEAGATDTQYF. CDR3 nucleotide sequence: TGCAGTGCTAGAGGGGAGGCAGGAGCCACAGATACGCAGTATTTT.

This clonotype has a handful of counts. The rearrangement uses TRBV21-1 and TRBJ1-1. TRBV21-1 is a pseudogene. CDR3 size: 11 residues. CDR3 DNA: TGTGCCAACAACGGGCTCACTGAAGCTTTCTTT. It yields the protein CANNGLTEAFF.

J is TRBJ2-7 and V is TRBV7-2; D unclear. The germline CDR1 and CDR2 sequences are SGHTA and FQGNSA. This CDR3 contains 14 residues. The V end was cut by 1 base, the J end by 5 bases, with 12 bases between. The CDR3 coding sequence is TGTGCCAGCAGCTTAGGAGGAGTTTCCCACGAGCAGTACTTC. It codes for CASSLGGVSHEQYF.

This clonotype showed up many times. Here the CDR3 reads CASSLGSGGPDGTQYF. The CDR3 DNA is TGTGCCAGCAGCTTAGGGTCAGGGGGCCCGGACGGGACGCAGTATTTT. The rearrangement links TRBV7-9 to TRBJ2-3; 8 bases agree with TRBD1. This CDR3 is 16 amino acids long. The germline V gene encodes CDR1 SEHNR and CDR2 FQNEAQ (reference sequence). Trimming removed 1 base from V and 9 bases from J; junction bases left unmatched: 12.

Regarding this clonotype: A much larger clone is a single base away; this may be a read error. V and J are TRBV15 and TRBJ2-6; a possible D gene is TRBD1 (6 bases). This CDR3 is 14 amino acids long. CDR1 is LNHNV and CDR2 is YYDKDF in the germline V gene (reference sequence). The DNA of the CDR3 is TGTGCCACCAGCAGACCTATGGGGGCCAACGTCCGGACTTTC. It yields the protein CATSRPMGANVRTF. The entire variable domain, with the rest obtained from reference TRBV15 and TRBJ2-6, is as follows: DAMVIQNPRYQVTQFGKPVTLSCSQTLNHNVMYWYQQKSSQAPKLLFHYYDKDFNNEADTPDNFQSRRPNTSFCFLDIRSPGLGDTAMYLCATSRPMGANVRTFGAGSRLTVL.

This chain joins TRBV20-1 and TRBJ1-3; D call uncertain. Germline V gene data show CDR1 as DFQATT and CDR2 as SNEGSKA (reference sequence). V dropped 2 bases and J dropped 6 bases, with 20 bases sitting between them. The CDR3 length is 16 residues. CDR3 bases: TGCAGTGCTAGACCCCGGGGTAGTCGGCGTGAAAACACCATATATTTT. Its translation is CSARPRGSRRENTIYF.

This clonotype was seen repeatedly, ten times or more. V gene TRBV20-1 combines with J gene TRBJ2-5, with TRBD2 identical over 7 bases. Germline V CDR1 and CDR2: DFQATT, SNEGSKA (reference sequence). The CDR3 is 15 residues long. V lost 0 bases to trimming and J lost 4 bases; unmatched junction nucleotides: 8. For the CDR3, the DNA is TGCAGTGCTAGAGATCCTGGACTAGTGGCAGAGACCCAGTACTTC. Translation: CSARDPGLVAETQYF.

This clonotype has a count of ten or more. The rearrangement links TRBV7-9 to TRBJ1-2; D is perhaps TRBD1 (5 bases). This CDR3 comprises 15 residues. V was pared by 2 bases and J by 4 bases, with 14 bases between. Germline-derived CDR1 and CDR2 are SEHNR and FQNEAQ (reference sequence). CDR3 coding DNA: TGTGCCAGCAGCTTACCCAGGGTCGGGCGCTATGGCTACACCTTC. Translation gives CASSLPRVGRYGYTF.

The chain couples TRBV19 to TRBJ2-3, with D possibly matching TRBD1 (6 bases). Germline CDR1 is LNHDA and CDR2 is SQIVND (reference sequence). The CDR3 runs 14 residues. Between the trimmed V and J ends, which lost 3 bases and 5 bases, there was a span of 12 bases. CDR3 in amino acids: CASSMMGAGDTQYF. Written as DNA, the CDR3 is TGTGCCAGTAGTATGATGGGGGCCGGAGATACGCAGTATTTT.

This clonotype was found a few times. The chain uses TRBV6-5 and TRBJ1-3; no firm D call. V shed 2 bases and J shed 0 bases, with 11 bases lying between them. This CDR3 is built from 16 residues. Germline V gene sequence: CDR1 MNHEY, CDR2 SVGAGI. The CDR3 DNA reads TGTGCCAGCAGTTACCAGGTCCCAAGCTCTGGAAACACCATATATTTT. As protein: CASSYQVPSSGNTIYF.

In this sample, this clonotype turned up many times. The CDR3, as DNA: TGTGCCAGCACCCCAACAGGGCCTAATCAGCCCCAGCATTTT. This codes for CASTPTGPNQPQHF. The chain couples TRBV12-3 or TRBV12-4 to TRBJ1-5; TRBD1 is a possible D gene (6 bases). V lost 7 bases, J lost 4 bases, and 14 bases lay in between. The CDR3 runs 14 residues.

V and J are TRBV18 and TRBJ2-1, with TRBD2 identical over 8 bases. CDR3 length equals 15 residues. The germline gives CDR1 KGHSH, CDR2 LQKENI. V gave up 6 bases and J gave up 0 bases; unmatched junction bases: 4. Here the CDR3 DNA reads TGTGCCAGCTCCCGCGGGGGGATCTCCTACAATGAGCAGTTCTTC. Its translation: CASSRGGISYNEQFF.

As regards this clonotype: A much larger clone lies a single base off, so this may be a read error. This chain joins TRBV20-1 and TRBJ2-1; TRBD2 matches at 8 bases. CDR3 size: 12 residues. Looked up from germline, CDR1 is DFQATT and CDR2 is SNEGSKA (reference sequence). CDR3 residues: CSARGAGGERFF. CDR3 DNA sequence: TGCAGTGCCCGAGGGGCGGGGGGTGAGCGGTTCTTC.

This clonotype turned up a few times. This sequence joins TRBV12-3 or TRBV12-4 and TRBJ2-1, with TRBD2 matching over 9 bases. The CDR3 extends over 15 amino acids. V was clipped by 2 bases and J by 5 bases; unmatched bases: 4. CDR3 nucleotides: TGTGCCAGCAGTTTACTAGCGGGGAGAGACAATGAGCAGTTCTTC. Translating gives CASSLLAGRDNEQFF.

This clonotype has a count of ten or more. The genes are TRBV12-3 or TRBV12-4 and TRBJ2-3; D perhaps matches TRBD2 (7 bases). V was clipped by 4 bases and J by 9 bases, with 23 bases between them. The CDR3 consists of 16 residues. The CDR3 region is CASSSRGPRGYETQYF. DNA for the CDR3: TGTGCCAGCAGTTCCCGGGGGCCGCGGGGGTATGAGACGCAGTATTTT.

This clonotype has a count of ten or more. This chain connects TRBV20-1 to TRBJ2-3, with D perhaps matching TRBD1 or TRBD2 (5 bases each). V was pared by 6 bases and J by 6 bases, with 19 bases between. Germline-derived CDR1 and CDR2 are DFQATT and SNEGSKA (reference sequence). The CDR3 sequence is 14 residues long. The CDR3 loop is CSAHRTGTGDTQYF. Here the CDR3 DNA reads TGCAGTGCCCATCGGACTGGGACGGGGGATACGCAGTATTTT.